The 25 T cell receptor beta chains listed next were all sequenced from one sample in a study of response to subunit inactivated influenza vaccine. From the RT-PCR reads, TCRdb called clonotypes with MiXCR, one entry per CDR3 protein. The sample consists of about 540,000 distinct CDR3 sequences, roughly 25% of them appearing once. The sample also formed part of further work on T cells expressing NK-cell markers. As that report states: Making the TCR beta cDNA relied on 5'RACE template switching with UMIs.

Material: CD4+ T cells sorted from PBMCs, obtained approximately 12 days after vaccination. These receptors were collected from a man aged 45-65 years who received an inactivated influenza vaccine.

The rearrangement joins TRBV6-2 or TRBV6-3 to TRBJ2-1; 11 bases map to TRBD2. Per the germline V gene, CDR1 is MNHEY and CDR2 is SVGEGT. The CDR3 is made up of 16 amino acids. J gave up 2 bases and V 2 bases, and 2 bases lay outside the gene matches. CDR3 sequence: CASSYLSGRAYNEQFF. CDR3 nucleotides: TGTGCCAGCAGTTACCTTAGCGGGAGGGCCTACAATGAGCAGTTCTTC.

J is TRBJ2-7 and V is TRBV6-1; 7 positions agree with TRBD1. Germline lookup yields CDR1 MNHNS and CDR2 SASEGT. This CDR3 has 15 residues. J was trimmed by 3 bases and V by 5 bases; bases with no gene match: 10. CDR3 nucleotide sequence: TGTGCCAGCAGTCGACTTATTGGACAGGACTACGAGCAGTACTTC. The encoded protein is CASSRLIGQDYEQYF.

V usage is TRBV5-4 and J usage is TRBJ2-2; no firm D call. Germline CDR1 and CDR2: SGHNT and YYREEE (reference sequence). V was pared by 3 bases and J by 3 bases, with 12 bases between. This CDR3 comprises 15 residues. The CDR3 DNA follows: TGTGCCAGCAGCTCGGCGCAGGCCCACACCGGGGAGCTGTTTTTT. Translating it yields CASSSAQAHTGELFF. The full variable domain, rest sourced from reference TRBV5-4 and TRBJ2-2, is ETGVTQSPTHLIKTRGQQVTLRCSSQSGHNTVSWYQQALGQGPQFIFQYYREEENGRGNFPPRFSGLQFPNYSSELNVNALELDDSALYLCASSSAQAHTGELFFGEGSRLTVL.

This chain connects TRBV4-3 to TRBJ2-1; TRBD1 might be the D (5 bases). V was cut by 3 bases and J by 5 bases, with 11 bases left in between. Germline V lookup: CDR1 LGHNA, CDR2 YSLEER. The CDR3 has 14 residues. This chain's CDR3 is CASSHRTTDNEQFF. The CDR3 DNA reads TGCGCCAGCAGCCACAGGACAACGGACAATGAGCAGTTCTTC.

As DNA, the CDR3 is TGTGCCAGCAGCAAAGTACCGGGACAGGGGGGTTGCGCTGAAGCTTTCTTT. It is translated as CASSKVPGQGGCAEAFF. This chain uses TRBV21-1 with TRBJ1-1; the listed D gene, TRBD1, was not tested against the DNA. TRBV21-1 corresponds to a pseudogene. The CDR3 loop spans 17 amino acids.

V is TRBV12-3 or TRBV12-4 and J is TRBJ1-3; D remains ambiguous. The CDR3 has 13 residues. The V and J ends lost 7 bases and 0 bases respectively, with 7 bases between them. CDR3 coding DNA: TGTGCCAGCAAGAAGTTCTCTGGAAACACCATATATTTT. Translated, it gives CASKKFSGNTIYF.

This clonotype was observed a few times. J is TRBJ1-6 and V is TRBV12-3 or TRBV12-4; the match to TRBD1 covers 7 bases. The V segment lost 5 bases and the J segment 5 bases; nucleotides outside the gene matches: 6. CDR3 length equals 15 residues. DNA of the CDR3: TGTGCCAGCAGTGACCGGGACAGCAATAATTCACCCCTCCACTTT. As protein: CASSDRDSNNSPLHF.

This clonotype was seen more than once but under ten times. The rearrangement joins TRBV11-1 to TRBJ2-6; D could derive from TRBD1 or TRBD2 (6 bases each). Deletions cut 5 bases from V and 1 base from J, with 21 bases between. CDR3 length equals 19 residues. CDR1 and CDR2 (germline): SGHAT, FQDESV (reference sequence). The CDR3 reads CASSPDRGTRSSGANVLTF. The DNA for the CDR3 is TGTGCCAGCAGCCCGGACCGGGGGACAAGGAGTTCTGGGGCCAACGTCCTGACTTTC.

V is TRBV7-2 and J is TRBJ2-7, with D unclear. The V end lost 2 bases, the J end lost 0 bases, and 8 bases lay between the germline ends. The CDR3 runs to 14 residues. CDR1 is SGHTA, CDR2 FQGNSA, per germline. CDR3 protein: CASSLYGTSYEQYF. The CDR3 DNA reads TGTGCCAGCAGCTTATACGGTACCTCCTACGAGCAGTACTTC.

This clonotype showed up just a few times. This chain joins TRBV21-1 and TRBJ2-7; no DNA check was done on the table's D call, TRBD1. TRBV21-1 is labeled a pseudogene. The CDR3 runs 17 residues. The CDR3 reads CASSKAQSGGHPYEQYF. CDR3 nucleotides: TGTGCCAGCAGCAAAGCCCAGTCGGGGGGACACCCCTACGAGCAGTACTTC.

The chain uses TRBV6-5 and TRBJ2-1, with D perhaps TRBD1 or TRBD2 (5 bases each). This CDR3 is built from 13 residues. Trimming pared 0 bases from V and 13 bases from J, leaving 13 bases between. Germline V gene lookup returns CDR1 MNHEY and CDR2 SVGAGI. The chain's CDR3 is CASSYSGVGLQFF. CDR3 in DNA: TGTGCCAGCAGTTACTCGGGGGTCGGTTTACAGTTCTTC.

The table lists this clonotype with a few counts. The J gene is TRBJ1-2, the V gene TRBV3-1; weak D call: TRBD1 (6 bases). The V gene's germline CDR1 is LGHDT and CDR2 YNNKEL (reference sequence). Between the trimmed V and J ends, which lost 3 bases and 14 bases, there was a span of 13 bases. The CDR3 is 11 amino acids. In nucleotides, the CDR3 is TGTGCCAGCAGCCAGGGGGGCAGGGGAACCTTC. This sequence encodes CASSQGGRGTF. Together with reference TRBV3-1 and TRBJ1-2, the CDR3 gives the full variable domain: DTAVSQTPKYLVTQMGNDKSIKCEQNLGHDTMYWYKQDSKKFLKIMFSYNNKELIINETVPNRFSPKSPDKAHLNLHINSLELGDSAVYFCASSQGGRGTFGSGTRLTVV.

V usage is TRBV20-1 and J usage is TRBJ2-5; no reliable D call. The germline V and J ends were trimmed by 3 bases and 5 bases, with 7 bases remaining between them. Germline assignment: CDR1 DFQATT and CDR2 SNEGSKA (reference sequence). The CDR3 runs to 11 residues. CDR3 in amino acids: CSASRAETQYF. CDR3 sequence (DNA): TGCAGTGCTAGTAGGGCCGAGACCCAGTACTTC.

This clonotype has a handful of counts. The gene calls are TRBV5-5 and TRBJ1-4, with D possibly TRBD1 on 5 matching bases. Trimming took 1 base from V and 5 from J, leaving 15 bases between them. The CDR3 covers 16 residues. Per germline, CDR1 SGHKS and CDR2 YYEKEE (reference sequence). The CDR3 nucleotides are TGTGCCAGCAGCTTGACCTTTATTGGGGCAAATGAAAAACTGTTTTTT. It translates to CASSLTFIGANEKLFF.

This sequence joins TRBV5-4 and TRBJ2-7; D is uncertain. Germline values: CDR1 SGHNT, CDR2 YYREEE (reference sequence). V lost 3 bases to trimming and J lost 0 bases, with 13 bases between them. The CDR3 is made up of 15 amino acids. Here the CDR3 reads CASSSQTSSSYEQYF. The CDR3 region has the DNA TGTGCCAGCAGCTCCCAGACATCGAGCTCCTACGAGCAGTACTTC.

The chain carries TRBV5-4 and TRBJ2-2; 8 bases map to TRBD2. Germline V gene sequence: CDR1 SGHNT, CDR2 YYREEE (reference sequence). The junction had 5 bases not matched to a gene; V was cut back by 0 bases and J by 1 base. This CDR3 contains 17 residues. CDR3 in amino acids: CASSLAELAENTGELFF. CDR3 coding DNA: TGTGCCAGCAGCTTGGCCGAACTAGCGGAGAACACCGGGGAGCTGTTTTTT.

This rearrangement joins TRBV6-6 to TRBJ2-7; D is uncertain. V lost 6 bases and J lost 6, with 15 bases in between. The length of the CDR3 is 13 residues. Germline V gene data show CDR1 as MNHNY and CDR2 as SVGAGI (reference sequence). The CDR3, as DNA: TGTGCCAGCAGGTGGGATCCAAATGGCGAGCAGTACTTC. Its protein is CASRWDPNGEQYF.

V usage is TRBV5-1 and J usage is TRBJ2-1; D is ambiguous. The ends were cut back, 0 bases at V and 0 bases at J, with 10 bases in the middle. Germline assignment: CDR1 SGHRS and CDR2 YFSETQ. The CDR3 is 16 amino acids. Written as DNA, the CDR3 is TGCGCCAGCAGCTTGGGGCAGGCGAGCTCCTACAATGAGCAGTTCTTC. Protein product: CASSLGQASSYNEQFF.

The chain couples TRBV29-1 to TRBJ2-5; 11 nucleotides agree with TRBD2. With 2 bases clipped from V and 1 base from J, the junction kept 3 bases outside the gene matches. The CDR3 sequence is 15 residues long. Germline loops: CDR1 SQVTM, CDR2 ANQGSEA. The CDR3 here is CSVETSGSFQETQYF. Written as DNA, the CDR3 is TGCAGCGTTGAAACTAGCGGGAGCTTCCAAGAGACCCAGTACTTC. Using reference TRBV29-1 and TRBJ2-5 for the parts outside the CDR3, the full variable domain is SAVISQKPSRDICQRGTSLTIQCQVDSQVTMMFWYRQQPGQSLTLIATANQGSEATYESGFVIDKFPISRPNLTFSTLTVSNMSPEDSSIYLCSVETSGSFQETQYFGPGTRLLVL.

This chain links TRBV7-9 with TRBJ2-3; the D gene could be TRBD1 or TRBD2 (6 bases each). Between the trimmed V and J ends, which lost 3 bases and 3 bases, there was a span of 19 bases. CDR3 length equals 17 residues. CDR1 is SEHNR, CDR2 FQNEAQ, per germline (reference sequence). The chain's CDR3 is CASSFFQRRGGTDTQYF. CDR3 coding DNA: TGTGCCAGCAGCTTTTTTCAACGCAGGGGAGGAACAGATACGCAGTATTTT.

This clonotype was observed a handful of times. This sequence joins TRBV4-1 and TRBJ2-2, with 7 bases fitting TRBD1. The CDR3 covers 14 residues. CDR1 MGHRA and CDR2 YSYEKL come from the germline V gene. V was clipped by 5 bases and J by 6 bases; unmatched bases: 6. The DNA for the CDR3 is TGCGCCAGCAGCGCCCCTGGGACAGCCGGGGAGCTGTTTTTT. It translates to CASSAPGTAGELFF.

This clonotype showed up just a few times. The gene calls are TRBV12-3 or TRBV12-4 and TRBJ1-4; D not resolved. Trimming removed 5 bases at V and 8 bases at J, with 15 bases between. The length of the CDR3 is 14 residues. The CDR3 spells CASSTLGWEEKLFF. As DNA, the CDR3 is TGTGCCAGCAGTACCCTCGGTTGGGAAGAAAAACTGTTTTTT.

The chain uses TRBV27 and TRBJ2-7; tentative D call: TRBD2 (6 bases). The CDR3 length is 16 residues. The V gene's germline CDR1 is MNHEY and CDR2 SMNVEV (reference sequence). Trimming took off 3 bases at V and 1 base at J, with 16 bases between the two ends. This chain's CDR3 is CASSFSSAGSSYEQYF. Written as DNA, the CDR3 is TGTGCCAGCAGTTTTTCATCGGCGGGGTCTTCCTACGAGCAGTACTTC.

This clonotype was seen a handful of times. The chain is built from TRBV5-1 and TRBJ2-3; D call uncertain. The CDR3 is 15 amino acids. Germline loops: CDR1 SGHRS, CDR2 YFSETQ. Trimming pared 0 bases from V and 3 bases from J, leaving 11 bases between. The DNA for the CDR3 is TGCGCCAGCAGCTTGGCCGTTCGTGGGACAGATACGCAGTATTTT. It encodes CASSLAVRGTDTQYF. Looking up the rest from reference TRBV5-1 and TRBJ2-3 gives the full variable domain: KAGVTQTPRYLIKTRGQQVTLSCSPISGHRSVSWYQQTPGQGLQFLFEYFSETQRNKGNFPGRFSGRQFSNSRSEMNVSTLELGDSALYLCASSLAVRGTDTQYFGPGTRLTVL.

This clonotype was counted only a few times. This chain joins TRBV28 and TRBJ1-6; tentatively, D is TRBD1 (5 bases). Per germline, CDR1 MDHEN and CDR2 SYDVKM. Trimming left V 1 base short and J 0 bases short, with 10 bases between. The CDR3 covers 17 residues. CDR3 sequence reads: CASSLYRSSSYNSPLHF. Here the CDR3 DNA reads TGTGCCAGCAGTTTATACAGGTCTAGCTCCTATAATTCACCCCTCCACTTT. Supplemented by reference TRBV28 and TRBJ1-6, the full variable domain reads DVKVTQSSRYLVKRTGEKVFLECVQDMDHENMFWYRQDPGLGLRLIYFSYDVKMKEKGDIPEGYSVSREKKERFSLILESASTNQTSMYLCASSLYRSSSYNSPLHFGNGTRLTVT.